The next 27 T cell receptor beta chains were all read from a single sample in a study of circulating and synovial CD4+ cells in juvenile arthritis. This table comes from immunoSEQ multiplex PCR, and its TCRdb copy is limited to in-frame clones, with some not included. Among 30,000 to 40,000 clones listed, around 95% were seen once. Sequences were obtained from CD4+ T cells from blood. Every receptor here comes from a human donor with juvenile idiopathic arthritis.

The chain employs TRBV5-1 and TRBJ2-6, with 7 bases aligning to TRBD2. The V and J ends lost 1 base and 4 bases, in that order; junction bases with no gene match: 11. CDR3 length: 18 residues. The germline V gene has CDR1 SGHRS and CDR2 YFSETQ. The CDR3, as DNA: TGCGCCAGCAGCTTGTACGAGGGAGGGCCCTCCGGGGCCAACGTCCTGACTTTC. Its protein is CASSLYEGGPSGANVLTF.

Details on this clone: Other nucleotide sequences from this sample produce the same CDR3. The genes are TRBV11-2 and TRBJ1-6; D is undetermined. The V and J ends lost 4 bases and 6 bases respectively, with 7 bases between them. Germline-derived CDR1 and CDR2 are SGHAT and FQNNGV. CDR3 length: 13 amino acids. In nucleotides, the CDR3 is TGTGCCAGCAGCTCCCCTACTAATTCACCCCTCCACTTT. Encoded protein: CASSSPTNSPLHF.

CDR3 in DNA: TGTGCCAGCAGGGGACTAGCGGGAGGGCGTCAGGAGACCCAGTACTTC. Translated, it gives CASRGLAGGRQETQYF. The chain is built from TRBV27 and TRBJ2-5; 16 bases line up with TRBD2. The V gene end was trimmed by 6 bases and the J gene end by 5 bases; junction bases not matched to a gene: 6. Germline lookup yields CDR1 MNHEY and CDR2 SMNVEV (reference sequence). CDR3 size: 16 residues.

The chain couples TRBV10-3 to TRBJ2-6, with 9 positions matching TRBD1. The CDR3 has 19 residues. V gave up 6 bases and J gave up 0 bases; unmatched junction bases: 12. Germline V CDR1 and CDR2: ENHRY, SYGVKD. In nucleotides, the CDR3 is TGTGCCATCAGCAAGGACAGGGGAGGGGTAAGCTCTGGGGCCAACGTCCTGACTTTC. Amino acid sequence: CAISKDRGGVSSGANVLTF.

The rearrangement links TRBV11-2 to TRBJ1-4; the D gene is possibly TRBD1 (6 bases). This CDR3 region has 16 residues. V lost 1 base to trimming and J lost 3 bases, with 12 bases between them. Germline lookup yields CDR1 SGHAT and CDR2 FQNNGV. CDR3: CASSLAPRGSNEKLFF. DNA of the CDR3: TGTGCCAGCAGCTTAGCCCCCAGGGGATCTAATGAAAAACTGTTTTTT.

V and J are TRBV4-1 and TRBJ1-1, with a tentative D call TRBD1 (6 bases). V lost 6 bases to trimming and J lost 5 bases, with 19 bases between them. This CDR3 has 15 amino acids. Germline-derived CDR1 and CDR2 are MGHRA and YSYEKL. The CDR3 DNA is TGCGCCAGCAGGAACGCGGCGGGGGCTCGTACTGAAGCTTTCTTT. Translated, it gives CASRNAAGARTEAFF.

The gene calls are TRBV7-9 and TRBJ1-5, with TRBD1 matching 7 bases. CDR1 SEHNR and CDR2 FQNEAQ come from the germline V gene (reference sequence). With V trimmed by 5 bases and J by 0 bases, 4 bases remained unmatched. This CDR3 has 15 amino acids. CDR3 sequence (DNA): TGTGCCAGCAGCGCCGACAGGGTTAGCAATCAGCCCCAGCATTTT. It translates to CASSADRVSNQPQHF.

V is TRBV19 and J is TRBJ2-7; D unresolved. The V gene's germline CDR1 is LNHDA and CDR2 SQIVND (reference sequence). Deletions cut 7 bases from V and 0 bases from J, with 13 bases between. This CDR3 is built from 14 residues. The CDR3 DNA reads TGTGCCAGTACAGTGAGCGCGTACTCCTACGAGCAGTACTTC. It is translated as CASTVSAYSYEQYF.

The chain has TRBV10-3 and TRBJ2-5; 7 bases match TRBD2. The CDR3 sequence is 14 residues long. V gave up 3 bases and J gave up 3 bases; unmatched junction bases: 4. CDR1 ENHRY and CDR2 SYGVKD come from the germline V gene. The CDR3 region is CAISDWGGEETQYF. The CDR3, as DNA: TGTGCCATCAGTGACTGGGGGGGAGAAGAGACCCAGTACTTC.

DNA for the CDR3: TGCGCCAGCAGCTTGGCCTTAGTGGCCGGGGAGCTGTTTTTT. Its protein product is CASSLALVAGELFF. V usage is TRBV5-1 and J usage is TRBJ2-2; the D is unclear. V lost 0 bases and J 6 bases, leaving 9 bases between the germline ends. Per germline, CDR1 SGHRS and CDR2 YFSETQ. This CDR3 is built from 14 residues.

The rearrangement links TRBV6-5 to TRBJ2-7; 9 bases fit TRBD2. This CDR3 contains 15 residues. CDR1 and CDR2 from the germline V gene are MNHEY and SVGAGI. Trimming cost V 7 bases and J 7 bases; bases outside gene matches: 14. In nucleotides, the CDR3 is TGTGCCAGCAATGGTTTAGCGGGAGCCCTTGGAGAGCAGTACTTC. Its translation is CASNGLAGALGEQYF.

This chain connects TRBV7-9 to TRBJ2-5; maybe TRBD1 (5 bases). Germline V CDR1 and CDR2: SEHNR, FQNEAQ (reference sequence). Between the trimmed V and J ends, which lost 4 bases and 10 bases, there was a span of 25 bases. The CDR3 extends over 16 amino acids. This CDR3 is CASSSLGAAGREVQYF. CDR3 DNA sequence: TGTGCCAGCAGCTCCCTAGGGGCTGCCGGAAGAGAGGTCCAGTACTTC.

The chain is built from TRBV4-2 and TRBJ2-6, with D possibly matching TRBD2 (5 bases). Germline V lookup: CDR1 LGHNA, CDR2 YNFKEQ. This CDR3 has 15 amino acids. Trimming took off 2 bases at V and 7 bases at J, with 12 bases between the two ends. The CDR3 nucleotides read TGTGCCAGCAGCCAACTCACGGAGGCCGCCAACGTCCTGACTTTC. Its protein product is CASSQLTEAANVLTF.

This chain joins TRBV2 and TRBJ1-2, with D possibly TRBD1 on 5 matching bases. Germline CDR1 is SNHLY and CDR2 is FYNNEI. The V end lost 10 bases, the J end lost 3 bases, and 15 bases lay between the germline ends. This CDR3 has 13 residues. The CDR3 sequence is CATQAERDYGYTF. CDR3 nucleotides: TGTGCCACACAGGCTGAACGGGACTATGGCTACACCTTC.

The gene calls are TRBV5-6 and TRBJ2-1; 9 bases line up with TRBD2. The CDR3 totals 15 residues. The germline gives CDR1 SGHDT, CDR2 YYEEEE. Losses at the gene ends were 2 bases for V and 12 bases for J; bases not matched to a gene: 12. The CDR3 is CASSFVLAGVRGQFF. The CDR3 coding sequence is TGTGCCAGCAGCTTTGTACTAGCGGGCGTCAGGGGGCAGTTCTTC.

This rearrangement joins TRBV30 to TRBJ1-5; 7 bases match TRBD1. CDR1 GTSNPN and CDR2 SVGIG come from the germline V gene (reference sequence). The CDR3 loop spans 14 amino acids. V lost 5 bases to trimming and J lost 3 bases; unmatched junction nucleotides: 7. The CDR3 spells CAWSGDSPNQPQHF. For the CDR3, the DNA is TGTGCCTGGTCCGGGGACAGTCCCAATCAGCCCCAGCATTTT.

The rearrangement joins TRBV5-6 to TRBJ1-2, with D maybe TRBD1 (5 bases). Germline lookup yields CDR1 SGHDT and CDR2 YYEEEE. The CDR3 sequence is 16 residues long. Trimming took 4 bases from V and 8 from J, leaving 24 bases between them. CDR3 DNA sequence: TGTGCCAGCAGCCCAACCCGGGCAGTCCTGGGGGGGGGCTACACCTTC. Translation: CASSPTRAVLGGGYTF.

The chain's CDR3 is CASSILGETQYF. The CDR3, as DNA: TGTGCCAGTAGTATTCTCGGAGAGACCCAGTACTTC. The chain has TRBV19 and TRBJ2-5; D call uncertain. Germline assignment: CDR1 LNHDA and CDR2 SQIVND (reference sequence). The CDR3 runs to 12 residues. V was shortened by 3 bases and J by 4 bases, with 6 bases between the two germline ends.

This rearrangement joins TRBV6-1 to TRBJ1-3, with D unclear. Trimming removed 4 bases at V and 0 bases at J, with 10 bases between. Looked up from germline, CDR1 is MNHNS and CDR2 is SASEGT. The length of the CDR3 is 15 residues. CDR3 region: CASSVTVISGNTIYF. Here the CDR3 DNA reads TGTGCCAGCAGTGTTACAGTGATCTCTGGAAACACCATATATTTT.

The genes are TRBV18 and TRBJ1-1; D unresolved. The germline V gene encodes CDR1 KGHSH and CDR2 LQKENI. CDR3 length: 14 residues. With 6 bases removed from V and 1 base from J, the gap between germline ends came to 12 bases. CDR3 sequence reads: CASSPRSGNTEAFF. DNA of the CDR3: TGTGCCAGCTCTCCCCGGTCGGGGAACACTGAAGCTTTCTTT. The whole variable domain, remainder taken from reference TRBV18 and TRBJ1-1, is NAGVMQNPRHLVRRRGQEARLRCSPMKGHSHVYWYRQLPEEGLKFMVYLQKENIIDESGMPKERFSAEFPKEGPSILRIQQVVRGDSAAYFCASSPRSGNTEAFFGQGTRLTVV.

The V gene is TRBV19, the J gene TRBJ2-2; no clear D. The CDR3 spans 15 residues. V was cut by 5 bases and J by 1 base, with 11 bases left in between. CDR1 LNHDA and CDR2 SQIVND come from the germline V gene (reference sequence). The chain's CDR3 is CASSPGSLNTGELFF. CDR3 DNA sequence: TGTGCCAGTAGTCCCGGGTCGCTGAACACCGGGGAGCTGTTTTTT. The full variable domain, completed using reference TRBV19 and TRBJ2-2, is DGGITQSPKYLFRKEGQNVTLSCEQNLNHDAMYWYRQDPGQGLRLIYYSQIVNDFQKGDIAEGYSVSREKKESFPLTVTSAQKNPTAFYLCASSPGSLNTGELFFGEGSRLTVL.

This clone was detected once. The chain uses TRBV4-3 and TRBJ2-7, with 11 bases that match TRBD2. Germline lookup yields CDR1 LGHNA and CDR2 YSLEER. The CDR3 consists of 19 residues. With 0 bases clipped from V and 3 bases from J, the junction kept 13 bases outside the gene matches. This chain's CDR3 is CASSQEGSSGGPLHYEQYF. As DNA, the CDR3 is TGCGCCAGCAGCCAAGAGGGGTCTAGCGGGGGGCCTTTACACTACGAGCAGTACTTC.

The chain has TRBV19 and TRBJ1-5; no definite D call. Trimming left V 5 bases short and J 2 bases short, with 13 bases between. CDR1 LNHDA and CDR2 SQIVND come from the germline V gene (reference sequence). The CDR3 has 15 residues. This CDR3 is CASSRAGGGNQPQHF. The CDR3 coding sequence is TGTGCCAGTAGTCGGGCGGGTGGAGGCAATCAGCCCCAGCATTTT.

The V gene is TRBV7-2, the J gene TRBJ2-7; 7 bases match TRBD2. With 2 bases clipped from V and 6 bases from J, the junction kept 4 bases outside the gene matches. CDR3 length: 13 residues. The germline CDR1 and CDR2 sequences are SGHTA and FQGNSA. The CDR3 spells CASSLPTSLEQYF. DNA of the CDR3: TGTGCCAGCAGCTTACCGACTAGCCTCGAGCAGTACTTC.

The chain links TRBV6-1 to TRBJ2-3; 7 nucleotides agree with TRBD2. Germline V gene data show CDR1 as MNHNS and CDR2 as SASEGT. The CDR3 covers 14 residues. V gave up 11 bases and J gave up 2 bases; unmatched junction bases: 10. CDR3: CALDRAGSTDTQYF. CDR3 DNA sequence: TGTGCCCTGGACCGAGCGGGGTCCACAGATACGCAGTATTTT.

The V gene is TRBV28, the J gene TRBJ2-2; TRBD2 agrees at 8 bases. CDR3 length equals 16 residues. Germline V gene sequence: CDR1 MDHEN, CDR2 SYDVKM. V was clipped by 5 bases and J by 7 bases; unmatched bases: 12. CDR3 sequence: CASSSGTGGMDGELFF. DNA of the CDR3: TGTGCCAGCAGTAGTGGGACGGGGGGGATGGACGGGGAGCTGTTTTTT.

This chain's CDR3 is CASSEIAGNTIYF. In DNA, the CDR3 is TGTGCCAGCAGTGAGATAGCTGGAAACACCATATATTTT. The chain joins TRBV6-1 to TRBJ1-3; no definite D call. This CDR3 contains 13 residues. Trimming cost V 3 bases and J 2 bases, with 5 bases left between them. Per the germline V gene, CDR1 is MNHNS and CDR2 is SASEGT.